Listed below are T cell receptor beta chains from one sample, sequenced in a study of cytomegalovirus exposure and HLA in healthy donors. Clones were sequenced by immunoSEQ multiplex PCR, and TCRdb holds only the in-frame ones, with some missing. The data hold approximately 160,000 clones, with 80% observed a single time. The sequencing input was PBMCs. Receptors were obtained from a man aged 18 to 30 in good health and CMV-seropositive. Both conserved end residues are part of each CDR3. The order of the fields is D gene, V gene, J gene, clone size, CDR3 protein, CDR3 DNA. D genes are given only for firm matches. Clone sizes are given selectively: once, few, many, or a class where the clone is expanded.

TRBD1	TRBV9	TRBJ1-2	.	CATGTGDRSNYGYTF	TGTGCCACTGGGACAGGGGACCGTTCTAACTATGGCTACACCTTC
.	TRBV11-2	TRBJ2-5	.	CASRRTGYETQYF	TGTGCCAGCAGACGTACAGGCTACGAGACCCAGTACTTC
.	TRBV4-2	TRBJ2-7	.	CASSQSISGYEQYF	TGTGCCAGCAGCCAAAGTATCAGTGGCTACGAGCAGTACTTC
.	TRBV6-1	TRBJ1-4	.	CASSGGDFWEKLFF	TGTGCCAGCAGTGGGGGGGACTTTTGGGAAAAACTGTTTTTT
TRBD2	TRBV29-1	TRBJ2-1	.	CSVTGLAGGGNEQFF	TGCAGCGTCACAGGACTAGCGGGAGGTGGCAATGAGCAGTTCTTC
TRBD1	TRBV6-4	TRBJ2-2	few	CASSRTGEMNTGELFF	TGTGCCAGCAGTCGGACAGGGGAGATGAACACCGGGGAGCTGTTTTTT
.	TRBV19	TRBJ1-1	.	CASSHNRDLAFF	TGTGCCAGTAGTCACAATCGGGACTTAGCTTTCTTT
.	TRBV5-1	TRBJ2-5	.	CASSPGAVGETQYF	TGCGCCAGCAGTCCAGGGGCCGTAGGGGAGACCCAGTACTTC
TRBD1	TRBV5-6	TRBJ2-4	.	CASSQTGENIQYF	TGTGCCAGCAGCCAGACAGGGGAAAACATTCAGTACTTC
.	TRBV2	TRBJ1-5	.	CASSVARNNQPQHF	TGTGCCAGCAGTGTGGCCAGAAACAATCAGCCCCAGCATTTT
.	TRBV11-3	TRBJ1-1	.	CASSSSSGTEAFF	TGTGCCAGCAGCTCCAGTAGCGGTACTGAAGCTTTCTTT
.	TRBV7-9	TRBJ1-2	.	CASSFGGAGYTF	TGTGCCAGCAGCTTTGGCGGTGCCGGCTACACCTTC
TRBD2	TRBV28	TRBJ2-7	.	CASSLLAGGYEQYF	TGTGCCAGCAGTTTACTCGCGGGAGGCTACGAGCAGTACTTC
.	TRBV4-3	TRBJ2-7	.	CASSPSQSSYEQYF	TGCGCCAGCAGCCCGAGCCAAAGTTCCTACGAGCAGTACTTC
.	TRBV5-1	TRBJ1-1	.	CASSSPGEIITEAFF	TGCGCCAGCAGCTCCCCAGGTGAAATAATAACTGAAGCTTTCTTT
.	TRBV4-2	TRBJ2-7	few	CASSQGPSYEQYF	TGTGCCAGCAGCCAAGGGCCTAGCTACGAGCAGTACTTC
.	TRBV9	TRBJ2-3	.	CASSGDRDTQYF	TGTGCCAGCAGCGGAGACAGGGATACGCAGTATTTT
.	TRBV10-2	TRBJ1-1	.	CASRDTSMNTEAFF	TGCGCCAGCCGGGACACTTCTATGAACACTGAAGCTTTCTTT
.	TRBV2	TRBJ2-1	.	CASFGTSSYNEQFF	TGTGCCAGCTTCGGTACGAGCTCCTACAATGAGCAGTTCTTC
.	TRBV7-9	TRBJ2-2	.	CASSSFQGGNTGELFF	TGTGCCAGCAGCTCCTTTCAAGGGGGGAACACCGGGGAGCTGTTTTTT
.	TRBV25-1	TRBJ1-2	.	CASSERQGGGYTF	TGTGCCAGCAGTGAACGTCAGGGTGGTGGCTACACCTTC
.	TRBV6-4	TRBJ1-1	few	CASSPKEGSTEAFF	TGTGCCAGCAGCCCTAAGGAAGGGAGCACTGAAGCTTTCTTT
.	TRBV6-5	TRBJ1-1	once	CASRGWETEAFF	TGTGCCAGCAGAGGGTGGGAGACTGAAGCTTTCTTT
TRBD1	TRBV7-8	TRBJ2-7	.	CASREAIRGHEQYF	TGTGCCAGCAGAGAAGCGATCAGGGGGCACGAGCAGTACTTC
.	TRBV30	TRBJ1-2	.	CAWGGDFNYGYTF	TGTGCCTGGGGCGGGGATTTTAATTATGGCTACACCTTC
.	TRBV12-5	TRBJ1-2	.	CASSTPHGRDMGGYTF	TGTGCTAGCTCAACCCCTCATGGCAGGGACATGGGAGGCTACACCTTC
TRBD1	TRBV5-1	TRBJ1-2	.	CASTRDRSNYGYTF	TGCGCCAGCACCAGGGACAGGTCTAACTATGGCTACACCTTC
.	TRBV6-1	TRBJ2-1	few	CASSESDYNEQFF	TGTGCCAGCAGTGAATCAGATTACAATGAGCAGTTCTTC
.	TRBV25-1	TRBJ2-1	.	CASSDDASSYNEQFF	TGTGCCAGCAGTGATGATGCTAGCTCCTACAATGAGCAGTTCTTC
.	TRBV19	TRBJ1-3	.	CASGVRGGSSGNTIYF	TGTGCCAGTGGGGTACGTGGAGGAAGCTCTGGAAACACCATATATTTT
.	TRBV5-1	TRBJ1-1	.	CASRVGRNTEAFF	TGCGCCAGCCGAGTGGGGAGGAACACTGAAGCTTTCTTT
TRBD1	TRBV29-1	TRBJ1-2	.	CSVWDRDGYTF	TGCAGCGTCTGGGACAGGGACGGCTACACCTTC
TRBD2	TRBV10-3	TRBJ2-7	.	CATREPTSGRHSYEQYF	TGTGCCACCCGTGAGCCTACTAGCGGGAGGCACTCCTACGAGCAGTACTTC
TRBD1	TRBV10-3	TRBJ2-3	few	CAISESGTGFTDTQYF	TGTGCCATCAGTGAGTCGGGGACAGGCTTCACAGATACGCAGTATTTT
.	TRBV28	TRBJ1-2	.	CASKRDNSYGYTF	TGTGCCAGCAAACGGGACAACAGCTATGGCTACACCTTC
TRBD1	TRBV10-3	TRBJ1-3	.	CAITPGGPGNTIYF	TGTGCCATCACCCCAGGGGGACCTGGAAACACCATATATTTT
TRBD1	TRBV11-2	TRBJ2-7	.	CASSLGTGAYEQYF	TGTGCCAGCAGCCTCGGGACAGGGGCATACGAGCAGTACTTC
TRBD1	TRBV5-4	TRBJ1-2	.	CASSPQGANGYAF	TGTGCCAGCAGCCCCCAGGGGGCAAATGGCTACGCCTTC
.	TRBV15	TRBJ2-3	.	CATSRGEVTAQYF	TGTGCCACCAGCAGGGGCGAAGTTACTGCGCAGTATTTT
.	TRBV30	TRBJ1-5	.	CAWSPNTYQPQHF	TGTGCCTGGAGTCCAAACACCTATCAGCCCCAGCATTTT
.	TRBV7-9	TRBJ1-1	.	CASSFSSGGSEAFF	TGTGCCAGCAGCTTCTCGTCGGGAGGGAGTGAAGCCTTCTTT